Each of the 15 T cell receptor beta chains below was sequenced from the same sample in a study of blood T cell repertoires in COVID-19. Sequencing was performed with immunoSEQ multiplex PCR; in TCRdb, only in-frame clones are kept and a portion is missing. The repertoire holds 300,000 or so clones, with around four fifths as singletons. Sequencing input: peripheral blood. The receptors derive from a woman between 45 and 65 years old with active or convalescent COVID-19.

This sequence joins TRBV2 and TRBJ2-1; a possible D gene is TRBD1 (9 bases). The V end lost 11 bases, the J end lost 5 bases, and 22 bases lay between the germline ends. This CDR3 has 15 residues. Germline CDR1 SNHLY, CDR2 FYNNEI. The CDR3 region has the DNA TGTGCCGGGGGACAGGGCGGGAGGATTAACAATGAGCAGTTCTTC. As protein: CAGGQGGRINNEQFF.

The chain couples TRBV5-1 to TRBJ1-4; 9 nucleotides match TRBD1. The CDR3 runs to 17 residues. Germline CDR1 reads SGHRS; CDR2 reads YFSETQ. Trimming cost V 5 bases and J 7 bases; bases outside gene matches: 15. CDR3 amino acids: CASRQTGQGLIREKLFF. In DNA, the CDR3 is TGCGCCAGCAGACAAACGGGACAGGGCCTTATTCGTGAAAAACTGTTTTTT.

The V and J genes are TRBV27 and TRBJ1-1, with D uncertain. V lost 2 bases to trimming and J lost 1 base, with 5 bases between them. Germline V gives CDR1 MNHEY, CDR2 SMNVEV (reference sequence). The CDR3 runs 13 residues. The CDR3 bases are TGTGCCAGCAGTTTAGAGAGGAACACTGAAGCTTTCTTT. Protein: CASSLERNTEAFF.

The chain employs TRBV6-5 and TRBJ1-2; 7 nucleotides agree with TRBD1. Trimming took 4 bases from V and 4 from J; bases not matched to a gene: 6. CDR3 size: 14 residues. Germline V lookup: CDR1 MNHEY, CDR2 SVGAGI. The CDR3, as DNA: TGTGCCAGCAGTTCGGGACAGCGTATCTATGGCTACACCTTC. As protein: CASSSGQRIYGYTF.

There are a few counts of this clone. V usage is TRBV11-1 and J usage is TRBJ2-3; 13 bases line up with TRBD2. The CDR3 is made up of 15 amino acids. Germline V gene data show CDR1 as SGHAT and CDR2 as FQDESV (reference sequence). With 3 bases clipped from V and 4 bases from J, the junction kept 1 base outside the gene matches. The CDR3 DNA reads as TGTGCCAGCAGCTTTACTAGCGGGAGGGCAGATACGCAGTATTTT. It is translated as CASSFTSGRADTQYF.

This chain connects TRBV12-3 or TRBV12-4 to TRBJ2-7; 8 bases are a match to TRBD1. This CDR3 is built from 13 residues. V lost 5 bases to trimming and J lost 3 bases; unmatched junction nucleotides: 3. The CDR3 region is CASSLGQDYEQYF. The CDR3 DNA reads as TGTGCCAGCAGTCTGGGACAGGACTACGAGCAGTACTTC.

The J gene is TRBJ1-4, the V gene TRBV2, with 8 bases matching TRBD1. V was clipped by 5 bases and J by 3 bases; unmatched bases: 5. Germline-derived CDR1 and CDR2 are SNHLY and FYNNEI. This CDR3 is built from 15 residues. DNA of the CDR3: TGTGCCAGCAGTAGGACAGGGAGTGCTAATGAAAAACTGTTTTTT. Translation gives CASSRTGSANEKLFF.

The CDR3, as DNA: TGCAGCGTTGAAGATCCAGAGGACTATGGCTACACCTTC. It codes for CSVEDPEDYGYTF. The genes are TRBV29-1 and TRBJ1-2; D gene ambiguous. Germline V gene data show CDR1 as SQVTM and CDR2 as ANQGSEA. The CDR3 length is 13 residues. The V gene lost 0 bases and the J gene lost 3 bases, with 8 bases spanning the gap.

This clone was found once. The chain joins TRBV18 to TRBJ1-4, with D perhaps TRBD1 (5 bases). CDR3 length equals 14 residues. Germline V lookup: CDR1 KGHSH, CDR2 LQKENI. V was pared by 2 bases and J by 3 bases, with 7 bases between. The CDR3 is CASSPRGANEKLFF. In nucleotides, the CDR3 is TGTGCCAGCTCACCAAGGGGTGCTAATGAAAAACTGTTTTTT.

The CDR3 coding sequence is TGTGCCAGTAGGACGGGACAGGGGAATCCCCTCAGCAATCAGCCCCAGCATTTT. This sequence encodes CASRTGQGNPLSNQPQHF. V is TRBV19 and J is TRBJ1-5, with 10 bases lining up with TRBD1. The CDR3 loop spans 18 amino acids. Germline V gives CDR1 LNHDA, CDR2 SQIVND (reference sequence). The V and J ends lost 6 bases and 1 base, in that order; junction bases with no gene match: 12.

This clone was found a few times. V and J are TRBV2 and TRBJ2-7; the D gene is possibly TRBD2 (6 bases). CDR3 length: 14 amino acids. Looked up from germline, CDR1 is SNHLY and CDR2 is FYNNEI. Trimming took off 6 bases at V and 2 bases at J, with 14 bases between the two ends. The CDR3 protein is CASSQGGKTYEQYF. In nucleotides, the CDR3 is TGTGCCAGCAGCCAGGGAGGTAAAACCTACGAGCAGTACTTC.

J is TRBJ2-2 and V is TRBV28; 9 positions agree with TRBD1. The germline CDR1 and CDR2 sequences are MDHEN and SYDVKM. J gave up 9 bases and V 2 bases, and 16 bases lay outside the gene matches. The CDR3 is 18 amino acids. The CDR3 nucleotides are TGTGCCAGCAGTTTAGTTCTGGGTACAGGGGGCGCTTTACGGGAGCTGTTTTTT. It encodes CASSLVLGTGGALRELFF.

The chain carries TRBV7-2 and TRBJ2-1; no reliable D call. This CDR3 spans 13 amino acids. CDR1 and CDR2 (germline): SGHTA, FQGNSA. The germline V and J ends were trimmed by 0 bases and 7 bases, with 7 bases remaining between them. The CDR3 loop reads CASSLAYSNEQFF. Written as DNA, the CDR3 is TGTGCCAGCAGCTTAGCGTACTCTAATGAGCAGTTCTTC.

This clone was picked up one time. V and J are TRBV7-8 and TRBJ2-1; TRBD2 agrees at 9 bases. The CDR3 loop spans 20 amino acids. The germline CDR1 and CDR2 sequences are SGHVS and FQNEAQ. J was trimmed by 4 bases and V by 5 bases; bases with no gene match: 21. The DNA of the CDR3 is TGTGCCAGCAGCCGACGACACACCTCTAGCGGGACTGAATCTTACAATGAGCAGTTCTTC. Translated: CASSRRHTSSGTESYNEQFF.

The chain joins TRBV7-2 to TRBJ2-7, with 16 positions matching TRBD2. Germline V gives CDR1 SGHTA, CDR2 FQGNSA. The CDR3 extends over 17 amino acids. After removal of 5 bases from V and 3 bases from J, the junction contained 7 bases not matched to a gene. The CDR3 spells CASSAPGTSGRGYEQYF. CDR3 sequence (DNA): TGTGCCAGCAGCGCTCCCGGGACTAGCGGGAGGGGCTACGAGCAGTACTTC.